Below, 21 T cell receptor beta chains from the same sample are listed, as sequenced in a study of breast tumors, draining lymph nodes, adjacent tissues. TCRdb analysed the multiplex PCR reads with MiXCR anew, one entry per CDR3 protein. Found here are 50,000 to 85,000 distinct CDR3 sequences, approximately 47% of them singletons; the top ten hold 8% to 9.5%. Specimen: breast tumor tissue. Receptor source: a female donor with breast cancer. Some clones in this sample may be carry-over from other donors' samples.

At least ten counts were recorded for this clonotype. The rearrangement joins TRBV7-8 to TRBJ1-3; no reliable D call. Germline V gives CDR1 SGHVS, CDR2 FQNEAQ. V gave up 1 base and J gave up 0 bases, with 13 bases separating them. This CDR3 is 17 amino acids long. The CDR3 DNA reads TGTGCCAGCAGCTTAGGTCCACAGAGAAGCTCTGGAAACACCATATATTTT. Its translation is CASSLGPQRSSGNTIYF. The full variable domain, rest sourced from reference TRBV7-8 and TRBJ1-3, is GAGVSQSPRYKVAKRGQDVALRCDPISGHVSLFWYQQALGQGPEFLTYFQNEAQLDKSGLPSDRFFAERPEGSVSTLKIQRTQQEDSAVYLCASSLGPQRSSGNTIYFGEGSWLTVV.

The rearrangement uses TRBV4-1 and TRBJ1-2, with 8 bases fitting TRBD1. In germline, CDR1 is MGHRA, CDR2 YSYEKL. This CDR3 spans 17 amino acids. The trim removed 2 bases at V and 2 bases at J, leaving 10 bases unmatched. CDR3 sequence (DNA): TGCGCCAGCAGCCAATTGGCGGATACAGGGGGGAACTATGGCTACACCTTC. Translation: CASSQLADTGGNYGYTF.

Ten or more counts support this clonotype. The CDR3, as DNA: TGTGCCAGCAGGAGCGAGGGATTTCTGCAGTTCTTC. It yields the protein CASRSEGFLQFF. The rearrangement links TRBV2 to TRBJ2-1, with D possibly matching TRBD2 (5 bases). The germline gives CDR1 SNHLY, CDR2 FYNNEI. V lost 6 bases and J lost 12, with 15 bases in between. This CDR3 contains 12 residues.

This chain links TRBV6-1 with TRBJ2-7, with TRBD2 identical over 7 bases. This CDR3 spans 14 amino acids. Germline V gives CDR1 MNHNS, CDR2 SASEGT. After removal of 5 bases from V and 3 bases from J, the junction contained 7 bases not matched to a gene. This CDR3 reads CASSLRDYFYEQYF. CDR3 DNA sequence: TGTGCCAGCAGTCTCCGGGACTACTTCTACGAGCAGTACTTC.

About this clonotype itself: A much larger clone lies one base from this, so it may be a read error. V is TRBV6-6 and J is TRBJ2-3, with D perhaps matching TRBD2 (5 bases). The germline V gene encodes CDR1 MNHNY and CDR2 SVGAGI (reference sequence). The CDR3 is 12 residues long. CDR3 residues: CASTPGTDTRYF. The CDR3 bases are TGTGCCAGCACTCCGGGAACAGATACGCGGTATTTT.

This clonotype was seen repeatedly, ten times or more. The gene calls are TRBV5-6 and TRBJ2-7; D uncertain. The CDR3 is made up of 15 amino acids. V was shortened by 0 bases and J by 5 bases, with 15 bases between the two germline ends. Germline loops: CDR1 SGHDT, CDR2 YYEEEE. The CDR3 DNA follows: TGTGCCAGCAGCTTGGCTGCGGAGCGTACCAACGAGCAGTACTTC. Protein sequence: CASSLAAERTNEQYF.

The chain carries TRBV10-3 and TRBJ1-5; no reliable D call. CDR3 length: 18 amino acids. Trimming shortened V by 0 bases and J by 2 bases, and 17 bases separated the two germline ends. The germline CDR1 and CDR2 sequences are ENHRY and SYGVKD. CDR3 DNA: TGTGCCATCAGTGAGTCATGGTGGGGAGAGGGTGGCAATCAGCCCCAGCATTTT. It codes for CAISESWWGEGGNQPQHF.

This clonotype was seen only once. The chain is built from TRBV20-1 and TRBJ2-1; the D gene could be TRBD1 or TRBD2 (6 bases each). Germline V gives CDR1 DFQATT, CDR2 SNEGSKA (reference sequence). V lost 8 bases, J lost 6 bases, and 17 bases lay in between. This CDR3 has 13 residues. The CDR3 region is CSPMGGSCNEQFF. The CDR3, as DNA: TGCAGTCCCATGGGGGGCTCTTGCAATGAGCAGTTCTTC.

V and J are TRBV18 and TRBJ1-1; perhaps TRBD1 as D (5 bases). The CDR3 has 15 residues. The germline V gene has CDR1 KGHSH and CDR2 LQKENI. V lost 3 bases to trimming and J lost 0 bases, with 11 bases between them. Here the CDR3 DNA reads TGTGCCAGCTCACCTGCAGGGACCATGAACACTGAAGCTTTCTTT. This translates into CASSPAGTMNTEAFF.

This clonotype was seen ten or more times. The chain employs TRBV12-3 or TRBV12-4 and TRBJ2-5; the match to TRBD1 covers 7 bases. V was pared by 7 bases and J by 5 bases, with 13 bases of the junction left unmatched. This CDR3 comprises 15 residues. This CDR3 reads CASNIKTGRRETQYF. The DNA of the CDR3 is TGTGCCAGCAACATTAAGACAGGGAGAAGGGAGACCCAGTACTTC.

This clonotype was recorded at least ten times. This chain links TRBV11-2 with TRBJ1-2; D ambiguous. V lost 11 bases and J 2 bases, leaving 9 bases between the germline ends. Germline-derived CDR1 and CDR2 are SGHAT and FQNNGV. The CDR3 runs to 11 residues. The CDR3 spells CAGGSNYGYTF. The CDR3 DNA reads as TGTGCCGGCGGGAGCAACTATGGCTACACCTTC.

V gene TRBV7-9 combines with J gene TRBJ2-2; TRBD1 might be the D (5 bases). The CDR3 runs 16 residues. Germline V lookup: CDR1 SEHNR, CDR2 FQNEAQ (reference sequence). V was clipped by 1 base and J by 2 bases, with 11 bases between them. In DNA form, the CDR3 reads TGTGCCAGCAGCTTAGTCAGGACACCTAACACCGGGGAGCTGTTTTTT. The encoded protein is CASSLVRTPNTGELFF.

The J gene is TRBJ1-2, the V gene TRBV2; D perhaps matches TRBD1 (5 bases). The CDR3 covers 14 residues. The V gene's germline CDR1 is SNHLY and CDR2 FYNNEI. The germline V and J ends were trimmed by 7 bases and 3 bases, with 15 bases remaining between them. The CDR3, as DNA: TGTGCCAGCACAGAAACCAGGGCCCACTATGGCTACACCTTC. Residues: CASTETRAHYGYTF.

This clonotype was seen many times. The chain links TRBV7-9 to TRBJ1-6; D uncertain. The germline gives CDR1 SEHNR, CDR2 FQNEAQ (reference sequence). The V gene lost 2 bases and the J gene lost 3 bases, with 11 bases spanning the gap. This CDR3 is built from 16 residues. The CDR3 region has the DNA TGTGCCAGCAGCTTACGATCAGCAAGCTATAATTCACCCCTCCACTTT. This translates into CASSLRSASYNSPLHF.

This clonotype was recorded many times. This rearrangement joins TRBV20-1 to TRBJ1-5, with D unresolved. V gave up 0 bases and J gave up 0 bases, with 15 bases separating them. CDR1 and CDR2 (germline): DFQATT, SNEGSKA (reference sequence). This CDR3 has 17 amino acids. CDR3 region: CSARDGEKVRSNQPQHF. CDR3 nucleotides: TGCAGTGCTAGAGATGGAGAAAAGGTGCGTAGCAATCAGCCCCAGCATTTT.

This clonotype was counted only a few times. V and J are TRBV6-2 or TRBV6-3 and TRBJ2-7; TRBD1 or TRBD2 may be the D gene (5 bases each). The V and J ends lost 8 bases and 0 bases respectively, with 17 bases between them. Per germline, CDR1 MNHEY and CDR2 SVGEGT. CDR3 length: 15 amino acids. CDR3 bases: TGTGCCAGCGGGTCGGGGACCCCTTTCTCCTACGAGCAGTACTTC. Encoded protein: CASGSGTPFSYEQYF.

The table lists this clonotype with many counts. The chain recombines TRBV10-3 with TRBJ2-1, with D possibly being TRBD1 or TRBD2 (5 bases each). Trimming removed 7 bases from V and 8 bases from J, with 18 bases in between. From germline, CDR1 is ENHRY and CDR2 SYGVKD. This CDR3 comprises 14 residues. For the CDR3, the DNA is TGTGCCATCACGGGACCGGGGCTAGGGGATGAGCAGTTCTTC. This encodes CAITGPGLGDEQFF.

This clonotype was found many times. J is TRBJ1-4 and V is TRBV20-1, with D tentatively TRBD1 (5 bases). The germline CDR1 and CDR2 sequences are DFQATT and SNEGSKA (reference sequence). V lost 3 bases and J lost 3, with 17 bases in between. CDR3 length: 16 residues. This chain's CDR3 is CSARTLGQGPNEKLFF. In DNA form, the CDR3 reads TGCAGTGCTAGGACCTTAGGGCAGGGCCCTAATGAAAAACTGTTTTTT.

This clonotype was recorded a few times. A much more abundant neighbour one base away suggests this may be a read error. The CDR3 DNA sequence: TGTGCCAGCAGCGCGGACTCCTCGAGCTCCTACAATGCGCAGTTCTTC. This sequence encodes CASSADSSSSYNAQFF. The rearrangement uses TRBV9 and TRBJ2-1, with a tentative D call TRBD2 (5 bases). The CDR3 has 16 residues. Germline assignment: CDR1 SGDLS and CDR2 YYNGEE.

This clonotype came up many times. This chain links TRBV4-1 with TRBJ2-3; unclear D gene. Between the trimmed V and J ends, which lost 5 bases and 2 bases, there was a span of 14 bases. This CDR3 region has 15 residues. Germline lookup yields CDR1 MGHRA and CDR2 YSYEKL. This CDR3 reads CASSSPRRFTDTQYF. CDR3 sequence (DNA): TGCGCCAGCAGCTCTCCAAGACGGTTCACAGATACGCAGTATTTT.

This clonotype was counted between two and nine times. The chain joins TRBV19 to TRBJ1-1; D is ambiguous. This CDR3 comprises 12 residues. Germline V lookup: CDR1 LNHDA, CDR2 SQIVND (reference sequence). Trimming pared 8 bases from V and 2 bases from J, leaving 9 bases between. This chain's CDR3 is CASSGANTEAFF. Written as DNA, the CDR3 is TGTGCCAGTTCTGGTGCTAACACTGAAGCTTTCTTT.